This TCR beta chain is drawn from a study of T-cell reconstitution after alpha-beta-depleted transplantation in children. Study observations and caveats: T-cell counts and diversity were attributed mostly to newly produced T cells one year after transplant. TCRbeta diversity was high at day 60 in some patients (a result of surviving recipient T cells and thymic progenitors).

Molecular barcoding with unique molecular identifiers was used for the TCRbeta library. TCRdb used MiXCR to reprocess the PCR reads, holding one entry per CDR3 protein. The sample includes some 440,000 distinct CDR3 sequences, 15% to 20% seen only once; the top ten take 25% to 35%. This CDR3 is built from 15 residues. Trimming left V 3 bases short and J 7 bases short, with 20 bases between. Germline V gene data show CDR1 as SGHRS and CDR2 as YFSETQ. Turning to this clonotype: The antigen is unknown.

The genes are TRBV5-1 and TRBJ2-7; D possibly uses TRBD1 or TRBD2 (6 bases each). Sequenced here: PBMCs, mostly from graft donor cells, sampled 360 days after TCRalphabeta/CD19-depleted stem cell transplant. The TCR originated in a boy under three years old who had a stem cell transplant for Wiskott-Aldrich syndrome, so the T cells may come from the graft donor. The CDR3 loop reads CASSSGIAEGGEQYF. In DNA, the CDR3 is TGCGCCAGCAGCTCCGGGATAGCGGAAGGGGGAGAGCAGTACTTC.